Shown below are 32 T cell receptor beta chains from a single sample sequenced in a study of OX40 agonist ivuxolimab in advanced cancers. TCRdb keeps only in-frame clones here, not all; method: immunoSEQ multiplex PCR. Altogether around 15,000 clones are present, around 88% being singletons, with the ten largest covering 3% to 4%. The sequencing used CD4+ or CD8+ T cells sorted from blood, collected in a trial of the OX40 agonist ivuxolimab. All receptors come from an adult with an advanced solid tumor such as melanoma, head and neck, liver or kidney cancer.

DNA for the CDR3: TGTGCCAGCAGGACCAAGGACAGAATGAACACTGAAGCTTTCTTT. It yields the protein CASRTKDRMNTEAFF. The rearrangement uses TRBV7-9 and TRBJ1-1; possible D gene TRBD1, 6 bases. Per the germline V gene, CDR1 is SEHNR and CDR2 is FQNEAQ (reference sequence). This CDR3 has 15 residues. V was clipped by 6 bases and J by 0 bases, with 14 bases between them.

The J gene is TRBJ2-6, the V gene TRBV7-6; 9 bases are shared with TRBD1. The CDR3 covers 19 residues. The germline gives CDR1 SGHVS, CDR2 FNYEAQ. V was pared by 5 bases and J by 4 bases, with 15 bases of the junction left unmatched. CDR3 amino acids: CASSHIQGARKTGANVLTF. As DNA, the CDR3 is TGTGCCAGCAGCCACATACAGGGGGCGCGGAAGACCGGGGCCAACGTCCTGACTTTC.

This chain joins TRBV30 and TRBJ1-5; 7 bases match TRBD1. Germline V CDR1 and CDR2: GTSNPN, SVGIG (reference sequence). Trimming at V came to 3 bases and at J to 6 bases, leaving 17 bases not matched to a gene. CDR3 length equals 17 residues. The CDR3 reads CAWSHDPRQGGTQPQHF. The CDR3 nucleotides are TGTGCCTGGAGCCATGACCCTCGGCAGGGGGGGACTCAGCCCCAGCATTTT. The full variable domain, completed using reference TRBV30 and TRBJ1-5, is SQTIHQWPATLVQPVGSPLSLECTVEGTSNPNLYWYRQAAGRGLQLLFYSVGIGQISSEVPQNLSASRPQDRQFILSSKKLLLSDSGFYLCAWSHDPRQGGTQPQHFGDGTRLSIL.

This chain joins TRBV27 and TRBJ1-1, with 10 bases that match TRBD1. Germline CDR1 reads MNHEY; CDR2 reads SMNVEV (reference sequence). V gave up 2 bases and J gave up 4 bases; unmatched junction bases: 4. The CDR3 spans 15 residues. DNA for the CDR3: TGTGCCAGCAGTTTACGGGGACAGGGGAGCACTGAAGCTTTCTTT. Amino acids: CASSLRGQGSTEAFF.

V and J are TRBV4-2 and TRBJ2-7, with TRBD1 identical over 10 bases. Trimming cost V 0 bases and J 0 bases; bases outside gene matches: 8. Looked up from germline, CDR1 is LGHNA and CDR2 is YNFKEQ. This CDR3 region has 18 residues. CDR3 nucleotides: TGTGCCAGCAGCCAAGAGATGGGGACAGGGGCGAGCTCCTACGAGCAGTACTTC. This sequence encodes CASSQEMGTGASSYEQYF.

This rearrangement joins TRBV5-1 to TRBJ1-6; D uncertain. V lost 3 bases, J lost 4 bases, and 5 bases lay in between. Per the germline V gene, CDR1 is SGHRS and CDR2 is YFSETQ. CDR3 length equals 13 residues. As DNA, the CDR3 is TGCGCCAGCAGCTACGAATATAATTCACCCCTCCACTTT. The encoded protein is CASSYEYNSPLHF.

Written as DNA, the CDR3 is TGTGCCATCAGTGAGTCAGGGGGCCAAGAGACCCAGTACTTC. Protein: CAISESGGQETQYF. The chain links TRBV10-3 to TRBJ2-5; D perhaps matches TRBD1 (6 bases). The germline V gene encodes CDR1 ENHRY and CDR2 SYGVKD. This CDR3 contains 14 residues. V was pared by 0 bases and J by 1 base, with 6 bases between.

The chain has TRBV28 and TRBJ2-7, with TRBD2 matching over 7 bases. Trimming at V came to 8 bases and at J to 3 bases, leaving 13 bases not matched to a gene. Germline V gives CDR1 MDHEN, CDR2 SYDVKM. CDR3 length: 15 amino acids. The chain's CDR3 is CASRAASGGNYEQYF. CDR3 bases: TGTGCCAGCCGGGCGGCTAGCGGAGGGAACTACGAGCAGTACTTC.

This clone occurred a few times. CDR3 region: CASSLGGRNTIYF. CDR3 sequence (DNA): TGTGCCAGCAGTTTGGGCGGGAGAAACACCATATATTTT. The rearrangement uses TRBV28 and TRBJ1-3; no definite D call. V lost 3 bases and J 5 bases, leaving 8 bases between the germline ends. This CDR3 has 13 amino acids. Germline loops: CDR1 MDHEN, CDR2 SYDVKM.

The genes are TRBV2 and TRBJ2-6, with TRBD2 identical over 9 bases. The CDR3 has 14 residues. Trimming removed 9 bases from V and 2 bases from J; junction bases left unmatched: 2. Per the germline V gene, CDR1 is SNHLY and CDR2 is FYNNEI. CDR3 coding DNA: TGTGCCAGGCGGGGGGGAGCTGGGGCCAACGTCCTGACTTTC. Amino acid sequence: CARRGGAGANVLTF.

The rearrangement links TRBV5-5 to TRBJ2-3; 10 nucleotides line up with TRBD2. CDR3 length: 16 residues. Per germline, CDR1 SGHKS and CDR2 YYEKEE (reference sequence). Trimming removed 1 base from V and 2 bases from J; junction bases left unmatched: 4. CDR3 amino acids: CASSLIAGGFTDTQYF. DNA for the CDR3: TGTGCCAGCAGCTTGATAGCGGGAGGCTTCACAGATACGCAGTATTTT.

The chain recombines TRBV28 with TRBJ2-3; 10 bases match TRBD2. Germline lookup yields CDR1 MDHEN and CDR2 SYDVKM. Trimming cost V 3 bases and J 5 bases; bases outside gene matches: 17. The CDR3 totals 19 residues. The CDR3 is CASSFPASLPSGSRDTQYF. CDR3 bases: TGTGCCAGCAGTTTCCCCGCATCCCTGCCTAGCGGGAGTAGAGATACGCAGTATTTT.

The genes are TRBV7-3 and TRBJ2-7; no definite D call. Germline V CDR1 and CDR2: SGHTA, FQGTGA. This CDR3 has 13 residues. Trimming shortened V by 2 bases and J by 9 bases, and 14 bases separated the two germline ends. The CDR3 bases are TGTGCCAGCAGCTTACGTGAATCCGGGTTGCAGTACTTC. This codes for CASSLRESGLQYF.

V gene TRBV9 combines with J gene TRBJ2-1; a weak D match, TRBD2 (5 bases). CDR3 length: 13 residues. Germline values: CDR1 SGDLS, CDR2 YYNGEE. Trimming pared 4 bases from V and 4 bases from J, leaving 9 bases between. CDR3 bases: TGTGCCAGCAGCCCGGGATCATACAATGAGCAGTTCTTC. It yields the protein CASSPGSYNEQFF.

This chain connects TRBV5-1 to TRBJ1-1; D is undetermined. CDR1 and CDR2 (germline): SGHRS, YFSETQ. The CDR3 has 13 amino acids. Deletions cut 1 base from V and 7 bases from J, with 11 bases between. The CDR3, as DNA: TGCGCCAGCAGCTTGAGGAGGGAGCTTGAAGCTTTCTTT. It encodes CASSLRRELEAFF.

The chain is built from TRBV7-2 and TRBJ2-5; D may correspond to TRBD1 or TRBD2 (5 bases each). CDR3 length: 15 residues. V was cut by 0 bases and J by 5 bases, with 13 bases left in between. CDR1 is SGHTA and CDR2 is FQGNSA in the germline V gene. CDR3: CASSLARARGETQYF. DNA of the CDR3: TGTGCCAGCAGCTTAGCCAGGGCTAGAGGGGAGACCCAGTACTTC.

The CDR3 DNA reads as TGTGCCAGCAGCCCCCATCCGTCGGGACTAACCTACAATGAGCAGTTCTTC. Translation gives CASSPHPSGLTYNEQFF. V and J are TRBV9 and TRBJ2-1; 7 bases map to TRBD2. CDR1 is SGDLS and CDR2 is YYNGEE in the germline V gene. This CDR3 is built from 17 residues. The J segment lost 2 bases and the V segment lost 4 bases, leaving 12 bases of the junction unmatched.

V usage is TRBV19 and J usage is TRBJ2-2; 11 bases align to TRBD1. Germline V gives CDR1 LNHDA, CDR2 SQIVND (reference sequence). The length of the CDR3 is 15 residues. V shed 1 base and J 6 bases; nucleotides not matched to a gene: 1. CDR3 residues: CASSIGGQGAGELFF. Here the CDR3 DNA reads TGTGCCAGTAGTATAGGGGGACAGGGGGCCGGGGAGCTGTTTTTT.

This chain connects TRBV23-1 to TRBJ1-1; 8 nucleotides agree with TRBD1. TRBV23-1 is an ORF, and what it does is uncertain. The length of the CDR3 is 19 residues. V lost 3 bases, J lost 1 base, and 16 bases stayed unmatched. The CDR3 sequence: CASSHPETGVVFRNTEAFF. CDR3 nucleotides: TGCGCCAGCAGTCATCCGGAGACAGGGGTCGTCTTTAGGAACACTGAAGCTTTCTTT.

The V and J genes are TRBV7-6 and TRBJ2-1, with 10 bases lining up with TRBD2. The J segment lost 6 bases and the V segment lost 3 bases, leaving 8 bases of the junction unmatched. The germline CDR1 and CDR2 sequences are SGHVS and FNYEAQ. This CDR3 contains 16 residues. The DNA for the CDR3 is TGTGCCAGCAGCTTCGGGGGAGCTAGCGGGAGCAATGAGCAGTTCTTC. Translation gives CASSFGGASGSNEQFF. Full variable domain (rest looked up from reference TRBV7-6 and TRBJ2-1): GAGVSQSPRYKVTKRGQDVALRCDPISGHVSLYWYRQALGQGPEFLTYFNYEAQQDKSGLPNDRFSAERPEGSISTLTIQRTEQRDSAMYRCASSFGGASGSNEQFFGPGTRLTVL.

CDR3 residues: CASDGFGSPLHF. Here the CDR3 DNA reads TGTGCCAGCGACGGATTTGGTTCACCCCTCCACTTT. This chain joins TRBV28 and TRBJ1-6; D not resolved. This CDR3 region has 12 residues. Per the germline V gene, CDR1 is MDHEN and CDR2 is SYDVKM. The ends were cut back, 8 bases at V and 9 bases at J, with 11 bases in the middle.

This clone was picked up a small number of times. The chain has TRBV9 and TRBJ1-1; 8 bases line up with TRBD1. Germline V lookup: CDR1 SGDLS, CDR2 YYNGEE. The V and J ends lost 3 bases and 11 bases, in that order; junction bases with no gene match: 18. The CDR3 runs 16 residues. This chain's CDR3 is CASSGGQVPVVFLAFF. The CDR3 region has the DNA TGTGCCAGCAGCGGGGGACAGGTTCCAGTTGTCTTCTTGGCTTTCTTT.

The chain has TRBV5-1 and TRBJ2-1; possible D gene TRBD2, 7 bases. Germline CDR1 and CDR2: SGHRS and YFSETQ. The CDR3 consists of 17 residues. Trimming took 1 base from V and 2 from J, leaving 16 bases between them. CDR3 DNA sequence: TGCGCCAGCAGCTTGTCGGCGGGGGCCGGGCCCTACAATGAGCAGTTCTTC. This translates into CASSLSAGAGPYNEQFF. The whole variable domain, remainder taken from reference TRBV5-1 and TRBJ2-1, is KAGVTQTPRYLIKTRGQQVTLSCSPISGHRSVSWYQQTPGQGLQFLFEYFSETQRNKGNFPGRFSGRQFSNSRSEMNVSTLELGDSALYLCASSLSAGAGPYNEQFFGPGTRLTVL.

The J gene is TRBJ1-5, the V gene TRBV7-9, with 7 bases matching TRBD1. Germline trimming cut 5 bases from V and 7 bases from J; bases unmatched to any gene: 11. The CDR3 totals 15 residues. Per germline, CDR1 SEHNR and CDR2 FQNEAQ (reference sequence). In DNA, the CDR3 is TGTGCCAGCAGCCCAGATGACAGGGAAGGGCAGCCCCAGCATTTT. Translating gives CASSPDDREGQPQHF.

The chain carries TRBV5-1 and TRBJ2-7; 8 bases are shared with TRBD1. Looked up from germline, CDR1 is SGHRS and CDR2 is YFSETQ. The CDR3 is 14 residues long. V shed 4 bases and J 6 bases; nucleotides not matched to a gene: 9. The CDR3 here is CASSRTGFGREQYF. Here the CDR3 DNA reads TGCGCCAGCAGCAGGACAGGGTTTGGGCGCGAGCAGTACTTC.

The chain is built from TRBV28 and TRBJ2-1; D might be TRBD2 (6 bases). With 5 bases removed from V and 6 bases from J, the gap between germline ends came to 17 bases. Germline CDR1 reads MDHEN; CDR2 reads SYDVKM. The CDR3 has 15 residues. Written as DNA, the CDR3 is TGTGCCAGCAGTGCCCTGCTACTAGCTATCAATGAGCAGTTCTTC. It codes for CASSALLLAINEQFF.

The count of this clone is one. This CDR3 reads CASSPADSPLHF. CDR3 sequence (DNA): TGTGCCAGTAGTCCCGCGGATTCACCCCTCCACTTT. The chain is built from TRBV9 and TRBJ1-6, with no clear D. The CDR3 runs to 12 residues. V dropped 8 bases and J dropped 8 bases, with 11 bases sitting between them. Per germline, CDR1 SGDLS and CDR2 YYNGEE.

The chain is built from TRBV18 and TRBJ2-5; D is unresolved. Trimming pared 1 base from V and 5 bases from J, leaving 8 bases between. The germline V gene encodes CDR1 KGHSH and CDR2 LQKENI. The CDR3 length is 13 residues. CDR3 bases: TGTGCCAGCTCACCACAAGGGAAGGAGACCCAGTACTTC. Translating it yields CASSPQGKETQYF.

The rearrangement uses TRBV19 and TRBJ2-7, with D maybe TRBD2 (6 bases). CDR1 is LNHDA, CDR2 SQIVND, per germline (reference sequence). The CDR3 is 15 residues long. Trimming removed 6 bases at V and 1 base at J, with 16 bases between. This CDR3 is CASSPRSAGSYEQYF. DNA for the CDR3: TGTGCCAGTAGCCCCAGGTCGGCGGGATCCTACGAGCAGTACTTC.

The chain recombines TRBV30 with TRBJ1-2, with D possibly being TRBD1 (5 bases). The CDR3 is made up of 12 amino acids. V dropped 2 bases and J dropped 7 bases, with 11 bases sitting between them. Germline loops: CDR1 GTSNPN, CDR2 SVGIG (reference sequence). CDR3 in amino acids: CAWSRGDGGYTF. CDR3 nucleotide sequence: TGTGCCTGGAGTAGGGGAGATGGTGGCTACACCTTC.

This clone appeared once. The rearrangement links TRBV28 to TRBJ2-6; D not resolved. Germline-derived CDR1 and CDR2 are MDHEN and SYDVKM. V dropped 7 bases and J dropped 0 bases, with 13 bases sitting between them. The CDR3 covers 16 residues. CDR3: CASTLVRLSGANVLTF. The CDR3 coding sequence is TGTGCCAGCACCCTAGTCCGGCTCTCTGGGGCCAACGTCCTGACTTTC.

The chain is built from TRBV30 and TRBJ2-1; the D is unclear. CDR1 GTSNPN and CDR2 SVGIG come from the germline V gene (reference sequence). CDR3 length: 14 residues. V dropped 3 bases and J dropped 6 bases, with 15 bases sitting between them. The CDR3 DNA is TGTGCCTGGAGCCGGGCCCCCGCCCGCAATGAGCAGTTCTTC. As protein: CAWSRAPARNEQFF. Based on the CDR3 plus reference TRBV30 and TRBJ2-1, the full variable domain is SQTIHQWPATLVQPVGSPLSLECTVEGTSNPNLYWYRQAAGRGLQLLFYSVGIGQISSEVPQNLSASRPQDRQFILSSKKLLLSDSGFYLCAWSRAPARNEQFFGPGTRLTVL.